The present T cell receptor beta chain was sequenced within a study of post-analysis software for immune sequencing data. Study findings and constraints: About five TRBV segments (TRBV5-6, TRBV5-1 and TRBV20-1 among them) occurred more frequently in patients than in controls.

Carried by the TCR beta cDNA libraries were unique molecular identifiers. Each CDR3 protein is one row after TCRdb ran MiXCR on the PCR reads. This table has 400,000 to 500,000 distinct CDR3 sequences, about 39% appearing once. To note about this clonotype: The target antigen is unknown.

CDR1 is MDHEN and CDR2 is SYDVKM in the germline V gene. Trimming took 8 bases from V and 1 from J, leaving 13 bases between them. The CDR3 has 14 residues. The clonotype was recovered from a girl under 10 years old with multiple sclerosis. V usage is TRBV28 and J usage is TRBJ2-3, with a weak D call TRBD1 (5 bases). The sequenced sample was blood. CDR3 DNA: TGTGCCAGCGCGTGGGGCGATGGCACAGATACGCAGTATTTT. This translates into CASAWGDGTDTQYF.